Shown below are 3 T cell receptor beta chains from a single sample sequenced in a study of memory CD4+ T cells and cytomegalovirus serostatus. The sort gate was single viable CD3+CD4+CD8-CD45RO+ cells for memory CD4+ T cells. Repertoires were generated with immunoSEQ multiplex PCR, while TCRdb's copy carries only in-frame clones and drops some. This sample has 61,000 or so clones, with over 60% found just once. Material for sequencing was memory CD4+ T cells from blood. The origin of the receptors is an adult in good health and CMV-seronegative. Some clones in this sample may be carry-over from other donors' samples.

This clone was seen a single time. This chain links TRBV30 with TRBJ2-7; TRBD1 or TRBD2 may be the D gene (5 bases each). The ends were cut back, 5 bases at V and 1 base at J, with 15 bases in the middle. The CDR3 consists of 14 residues. CDR1 and CDR2 from the germline V gene are GTSNPN and SVGIG (reference sequence). CDR3: CAWGYLGPSYEQYF. The DNA of the CDR3 is TGTGCCTGGGGTTACTTGGGACCATCCTACGAGCAGTACTTC. Combining the CDR3 with reference TRBV30 and TRBJ2-7 gives the whole variable domain SQTIHQWPATLVQPVGSPLSLECTVEGTSNPNLYWYRQAAGRGLQLLFYSVGIGQISSEVPQNLSASRPQDRQFILSSKKLLLSDSGFYLCAWGYLGPSYEQYFGPGTRLTVT.

The DNA of the CDR3 is TGTGCCAGCAAGGGACAGGCTGTTTCCTACGAGCAGTACTTC. Protein sequence: CASKGQAVSYEQYF. The chain combines TRBV2 with TRBJ2-7, with 8 nucleotides matching TRBD1. Germline V gene data show CDR1 as SNHLY and CDR2 as FYNNEI. V was pared by 7 bases and J by 1 base, with 6 bases of the junction left unmatched. The CDR3 is 14 amino acids.

This chain uses TRBV4-3 with TRBJ2-1, with 7 nucleotides matching TRBD1. The CDR3 totals 16 residues. Germline loops: CDR1 LGHNA, CDR2 YSLEER. J was trimmed by 4 bases and V by 1 base; bases with no gene match: 7. CDR3: CASSQGWDSTYNEQFF. CDR3 in DNA: TGCGCCAGCAGCCAAGGTTGGGACAGCACATACAATGAGCAGTTCTTC.